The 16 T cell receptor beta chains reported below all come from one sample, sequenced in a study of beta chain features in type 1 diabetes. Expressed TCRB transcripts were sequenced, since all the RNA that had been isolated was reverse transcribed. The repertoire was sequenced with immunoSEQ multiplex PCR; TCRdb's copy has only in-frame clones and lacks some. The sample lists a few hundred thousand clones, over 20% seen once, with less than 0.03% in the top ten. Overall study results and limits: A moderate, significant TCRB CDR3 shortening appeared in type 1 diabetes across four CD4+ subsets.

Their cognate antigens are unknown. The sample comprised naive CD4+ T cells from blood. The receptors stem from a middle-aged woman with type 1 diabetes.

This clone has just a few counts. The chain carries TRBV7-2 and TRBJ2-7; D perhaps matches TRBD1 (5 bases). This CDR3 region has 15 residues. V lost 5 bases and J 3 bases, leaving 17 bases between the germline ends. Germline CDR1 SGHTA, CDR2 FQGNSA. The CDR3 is CASSTSVGPGYEQYF. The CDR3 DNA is TGTGCCAGCAGCACTTCGGTGGGGCCTGGCTACGAGCAGTACTTC.

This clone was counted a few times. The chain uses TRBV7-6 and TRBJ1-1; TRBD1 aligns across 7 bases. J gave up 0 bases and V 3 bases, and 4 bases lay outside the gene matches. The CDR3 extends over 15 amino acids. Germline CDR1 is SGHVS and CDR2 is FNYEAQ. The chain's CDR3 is CASSFRQGMNTEAFF. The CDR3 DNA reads TGTGCCAGCAGCTTCAGACAGGGCATGAACACTGAAGCTTTCTTT.

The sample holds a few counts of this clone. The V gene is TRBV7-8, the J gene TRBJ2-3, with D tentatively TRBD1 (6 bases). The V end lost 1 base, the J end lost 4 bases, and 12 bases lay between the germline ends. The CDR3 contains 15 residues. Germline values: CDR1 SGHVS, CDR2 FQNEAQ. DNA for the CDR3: TGTGCCAGCAGCTTAGGGGGGCTCAAGGCAGATACGCAGTATTTT. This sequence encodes CASSLGGLKADTQYF.

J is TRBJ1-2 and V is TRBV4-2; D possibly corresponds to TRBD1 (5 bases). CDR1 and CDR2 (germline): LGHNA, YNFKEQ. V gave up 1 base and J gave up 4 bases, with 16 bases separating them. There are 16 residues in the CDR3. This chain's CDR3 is CASSQGVAQGAYGYTF. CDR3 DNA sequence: TGTGCCAGCAGCCAAGGGGTTGCGCAGGGTGCCTATGGCTACACCTTC.

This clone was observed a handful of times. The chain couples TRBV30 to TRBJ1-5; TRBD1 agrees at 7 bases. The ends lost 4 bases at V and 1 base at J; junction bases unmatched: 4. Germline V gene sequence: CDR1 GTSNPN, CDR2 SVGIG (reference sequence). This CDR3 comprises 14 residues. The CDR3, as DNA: TGTGCCTGGAACGAGGGGGCGAGCAATCAGCCCCAGCATTTT. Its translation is CAWNEGASNQPQHF. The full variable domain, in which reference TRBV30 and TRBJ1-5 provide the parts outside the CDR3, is SQTIHQWPATLVQPVGSPLSLECTVEGTSNPNLYWYRQAAGRGLQLLFYSVGIGQISSEVPQNLSASRPQDRQFILSSKKLLLSDSGFYLCAWNEGASNQPQHFGDGTRLSIL.

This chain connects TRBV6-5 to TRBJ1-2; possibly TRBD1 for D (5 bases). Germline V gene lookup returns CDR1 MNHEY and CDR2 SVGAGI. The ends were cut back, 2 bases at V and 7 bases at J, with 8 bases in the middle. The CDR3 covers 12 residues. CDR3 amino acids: CASSYRGVGYTF. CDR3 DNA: TGTGCCAGCAGTTACCGGGGGGTTGGCTACACCTTC.

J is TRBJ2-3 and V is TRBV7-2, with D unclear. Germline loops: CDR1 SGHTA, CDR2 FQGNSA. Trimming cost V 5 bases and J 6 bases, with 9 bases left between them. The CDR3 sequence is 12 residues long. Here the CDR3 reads CASSLIRDTQYF. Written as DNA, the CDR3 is TGTGCCAGCAGCCTTATCCGGGATACGCAGTATTTT.

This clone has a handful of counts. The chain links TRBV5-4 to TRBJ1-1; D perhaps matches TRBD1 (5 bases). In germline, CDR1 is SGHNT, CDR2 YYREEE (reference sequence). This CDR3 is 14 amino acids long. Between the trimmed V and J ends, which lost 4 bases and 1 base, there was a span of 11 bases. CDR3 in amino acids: CASSAGRENTEAFF. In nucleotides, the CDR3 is TGTGCCAGCAGCGCGGGACGCGAGAACACTGAAGCTTTCTTT.

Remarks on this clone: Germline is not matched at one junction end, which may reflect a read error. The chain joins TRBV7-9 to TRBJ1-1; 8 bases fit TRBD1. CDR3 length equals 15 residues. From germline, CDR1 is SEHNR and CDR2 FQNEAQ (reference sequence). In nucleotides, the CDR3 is TGTGCCAGCAGCCTAGCAGGGGGCAGGAACACTGAAGCTTTCTTT. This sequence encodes CASSLAGGRNTEAFF.

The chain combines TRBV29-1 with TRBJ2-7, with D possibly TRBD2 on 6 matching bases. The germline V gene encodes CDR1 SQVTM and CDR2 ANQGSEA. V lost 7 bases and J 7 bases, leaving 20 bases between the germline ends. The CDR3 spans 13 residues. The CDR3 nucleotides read TGCAGCGGGCGGGCAGGCCCGGCGGGGGAGCAGTACTTC. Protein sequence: CSGRAGPAGEQYF.

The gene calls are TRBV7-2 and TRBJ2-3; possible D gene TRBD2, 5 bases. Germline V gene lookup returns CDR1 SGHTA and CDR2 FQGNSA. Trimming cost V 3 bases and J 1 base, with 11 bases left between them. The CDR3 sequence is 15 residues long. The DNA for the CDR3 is TGTGCCAGCAGCTTTGGGGAGCCTCGCACAGATACGCAGTATTTT. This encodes CASSFGEPRTDTQYF.

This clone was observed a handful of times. The CDR3 is CASSLRGSITDTQYF. CDR3 sequence (DNA): TGTGCCAGCAGCTTAAGAGGGAGCATCACAGATACGCAGTATTTT. The V call is TRBV7-3, the J call TRBJ2-3, with D perhaps matching TRBD2 (5 bases). Germline V lookup: CDR1 SGHTA, CDR2 FQGTGA. The CDR3 loop spans 15 amino acids. V was trimmed by 1 base and J by 2 bases, leaving 10 bases between them.

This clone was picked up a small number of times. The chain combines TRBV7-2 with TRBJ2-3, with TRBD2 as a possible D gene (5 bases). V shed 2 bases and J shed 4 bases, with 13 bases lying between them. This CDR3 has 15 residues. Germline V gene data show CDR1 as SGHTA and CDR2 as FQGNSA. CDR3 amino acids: CASSLQASGPDTQYF. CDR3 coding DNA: TGTGCCAGCAGCTTACAGGCCAGCGGACCAGATACGCAGTATTTT.

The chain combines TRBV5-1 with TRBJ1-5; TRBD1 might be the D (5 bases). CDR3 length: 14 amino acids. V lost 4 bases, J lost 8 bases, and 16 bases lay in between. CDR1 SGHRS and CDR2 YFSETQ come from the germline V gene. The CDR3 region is CASSREDMGEPQHF. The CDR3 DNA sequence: TGCGCCAGCAGCAGGGAGGACATGGGTGAGCCCCAGCATTTT.

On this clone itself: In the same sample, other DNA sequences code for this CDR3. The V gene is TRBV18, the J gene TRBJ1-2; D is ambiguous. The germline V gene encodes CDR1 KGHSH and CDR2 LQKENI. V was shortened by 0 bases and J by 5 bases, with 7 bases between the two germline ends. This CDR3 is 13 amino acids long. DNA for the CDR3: TGTGCCAGCTCACCACCCACGGGTTATGGCTACACCTTC. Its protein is CASSPPTGYGYTF.

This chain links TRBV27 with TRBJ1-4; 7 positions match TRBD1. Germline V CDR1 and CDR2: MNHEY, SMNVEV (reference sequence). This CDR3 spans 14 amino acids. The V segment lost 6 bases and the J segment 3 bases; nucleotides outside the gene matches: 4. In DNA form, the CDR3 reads TGTGCCAGCAGACACCAGGGGGCTAATGAAAAACTGTTTTTT. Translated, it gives CASRHQGANEKLFF.